The 9 T cell receptor beta chains below were found in one sample sequenced in a study of T cells in Graves' hyperthyroidism and ophthalmopathy. TCR beta CDR3 region amplification was performed from RNA transcripts. Researchers ran a first-round RT-PCR on the TCR CDR3 using the HTBI primer set. One entry per CDR3 protein, called by TCRdb with MiXCR from the multiplex PCR reads. There are 500,000 to 650,000 distinct CDR3 sequences in the sample; roughly 15% occur only once, and approximately 13% lies in the top ten. Sequencing used blood. The origin of the receptors is a woman aged 50 to 60 with Graves' ophthalmopathy.

This clonotype appeared many times. The V gene is TRBV20-1, the J gene TRBJ2-1, with a possible D match to TRBD2 (6 bases). The V end was cut by 2 bases, the J end by 10 bases, with 18 bases between. The CDR3 consists of 14 residues. CDR1 is DFQATT and CDR2 is SNEGSKA in the germline V gene (reference sequence). In DNA, the CDR3 is TGCAGTGCTAGACTGGGGGGAGCGGTCACGGAGCAGTTCTTC. It translates to CSARLGGAVTEQFF.

There are a few counts of this clonotype. V is TRBV10-3 and J is TRBJ2-1, with D tentatively TRBD2 (5 bases). Looked up from germline, CDR1 is ENHRY and CDR2 is SYGVKD. This CDR3 has 15 residues. Trimming left V 3 bases short and J 9 bases short, with 18 bases between. CDR3 residues: CAISETLATLGEQFF. DNA of the CDR3: TGTGCCATCAGTGAAACCCTAGCTACACTAGGTGAGCAGTTCTTC.

In its sample, this clonotype was seen many times. This chain connects TRBV7-9 to TRBJ1-1, with D perhaps matching TRBD1 (6 bases). The germline V gene has CDR1 SEHNR and CDR2 FQNEAQ (reference sequence). The CDR3 covers 14 residues. V lost 1 base and J 4 bases, leaving 10 bases between the germline ends. The DNA for the CDR3 is TGTGCCAGCAGCTTAGTTATAGGGGGCACTGAAGCTTTCTTT. It yields the protein CASSLVIGGTEAFF.

This clonotype has just a few counts. V gene TRBV12-3 or TRBV12-4 combines with J gene TRBJ2-1, with a tentative D call TRBD2 (6 bases). V shed 4 bases and J shed 5 bases, with 9 bases lying between them. This CDR3 comprises 13 residues. CDR3 bases: TGTGCCAGCAGTTGGGACTGGAACAATGAGCAGTTCTTC. Translated: CASSWDWNNEQFF.

The chain joins TRBV10-3 to TRBJ2-3; D is undetermined. CDR3 size: 14 residues. V lost 6 bases to trimming and J lost 0 bases, with 10 bases between them. Germline CDR1 reads ENHRY; CDR2 reads SYGVKD. The CDR3 DNA follows: TGTGCCATCAGGCTAGGATCTAGCACAGATACGCAGTATTTT. Translation gives CAIRLGSSTDTQYF.

There are many counts of this clonotype. The chain uses TRBV28 and TRBJ2-7; D call uncertain. This CDR3 spans 13 amino acids. Germline V gene data show CDR1 as MDHEN and CDR2 as SYDVKM. The germline V and J ends were trimmed by 3 bases and 6 bases, with 12 bases remaining between them. The CDR3 region has the DNA TGTGCCAGCAGTTTGGTCCCCTTGGTCGAGCAGTACTTC. Translating gives CASSLVPLVEQYF.

The sample holds one count of this clonotype. V and J are TRBV11-2 and TRBJ1-4; D might be TRBD1 (5 bases). V gave up 5 bases and J gave up 6 bases, with 16 bases separating them. The germline gives CDR1 SGHAT, CDR2 FQNNGV. The CDR3 has 15 amino acids. The chain's CDR3 is CASSRKGESDEKLFF. Here the CDR3 DNA reads TGTGCCAGCAGCCGCAAAGGGGAGTCCGATGAAAAACTGTTTTTT.

CDR3 loop: CASSASQGAYEQYF. The CDR3 DNA reads as TGTGCCAGCAGTGCCTCACAGGGGGCCTACGAGCAGTACTTC. V and J are TRBV12-3 or TRBV12-4 and TRBJ2-7, with 8 nucleotides matching TRBD1. The CDR3 contains 14 residues. Losses at the gene ends were 5 bases for V and 2 bases for J; bases not matched to a gene: 5.

This clonotype was observed a handful of times. J is TRBJ2-7 and V is TRBV29-1, with 7 bases that match TRBD1. This CDR3 is built from 12 residues. J lost 5 bases, V lost 1 base, and 2 bases had no gene match. Germline V lookup: CDR1 SQVTM, CDR2 ANQGSEA. Written as DNA, the CDR3 is TGCAGCGTTGAAGGACAGGGCCACGAGCAGTACTTC. Its protein is CSVEGQGHEQYF.